This TCR beta chain was profiled in a study of T cell repertoires in cytomegalovirus infection. The overall study: Alongside well-studied HLA-B-restricted CMV epitopes, recently identified HLA-C-restricted CMV epitopes were also used. Public TCR beta signatures marked donors with CMV infection and the matching HLA.

TCRdb fed the reads into MiXCR, producing one record per CDR3 protein. The table lists some 350,000 distinct CDR3 sequences, just under 35% of them singletons. Per germline, CDR1 SEHNR and CDR2 FQNEAQ (reference sequence). The CDR3 length is 14 residues. Between the trimmed V and J ends, which lost 4 bases and 1 base, there was a span of 10 bases. As to this clonotype: Antigen unknown.

Sequenced material: cultured PBMCs, taken from culture after CMV antigen stimulation. The genes are TRBV7-9 and TRBJ2-5, with a possible D match to TRBD2 (6 bases). This receptor was identified in a human donor in good health (CMV status not recorded). Some clones in this sample may be carry-over from other donors' samples. CDR3 DNA sequence: TGTGCCAGCAGCTCCCCCGGGGGCCAAGAGACCCAGTACTTC. It encodes CASSSPGGQETQYF.